Listed below are T cell receptor beta chains from one sample, sequenced in a study of vaccination and CD4 T cells after COVID-19. No antigen is known for these receptors. TCRdb processed the PCR reads anew with MiXCR; each CDR3 protein has one entry. The sample has 17,000 or so distinct CDR3 sequences; less than 50% are singletons. This material consisted of CD4+ T cells from blood, cultured in vitro, taken before SARS-CoV-2 vaccination. The source of these receptors is a human donor who had recovered from COVID-19. CDR3s include the opening cysteine and the closing phenylalanine or tryptophan. The D gene is left open where the match is weak. Some rows mark clone size as missing; the rest say once, few, many or name a class of expanded clone.

CDR3nt | CDR3aa | j_gene | v_gene | d_gene | abundance
TGTGCCAGCAGCTTGAGCGGGGGGGCCCAAGAGACCCAGTACTTC | CASSLSGGAQETQYF | TRBJ2-5 | TRBV7-9 | TRBD2 | few
TGTGCCAGTAGTCCAGGACAGGGGGCTTCACCCCTCCACTTT | CASSPGQGASPLHF | TRBJ1-6 | TRBV19 | TRBD1 | -
TGTGCCAGCAGGAGAGGACAGGGGGCGGTTGGCCATACGCAGTATTTT | CASRRGQGAVGHTQYF | TRBJ2-3 | TRBV27 | TRBD1 | few
TGTGCCAGCAGCCCCCAGCATGGCACAGATACGCAGTATTTT | CASSPQHGTDTQYF | TRBJ2-3 | TRBV12-3/TRBV12-4 | - | -
TGTGCCAGCAGCCTTAGCGAGGGCTCCTACAATGAGCAGTTCTTC | CASSLSEGSYNEQFF | TRBJ2-1 | TRBV7-2 | - | few
TGCAGTGCTATTCCATACCGGGACAGGGGCCGCATGGGCACCAAAAAACTGTTTTTT | CSAIPYRDRGRMGTKKLFF | TRBJ1-4 | TRBV20-1 | TRBD1 | -
TGTGCCAGCAGAGACCAAGGGACTGGCTACACCTTC | CASRDQGTGYTF | TRBJ1-2 | TRBV6-2/TRBV6-3 | - | few
TGTGCCAGCAGCTTTGGCGGGGGGGCCGTGGCAGATACGCAGTATTTT | CASSFGGGAVADTQYF | TRBJ2-3 | TRBV7-2 | TRBD2 | few
TGTGCCAGCAGTCTCGCTACGGGCGGCTACACCTTC | CASSLATGGYTF | TRBJ1-2 | TRBV12-3/TRBV12-4 | - | -
TGTGCCAGCAGTGGTCCACAGGGGAGGTCCTATAATTCACCCCTCCACTTT | CASSGPQGRSYNSPLHF | TRBJ1-6 | TRBV6-1 | TRBD1 | -
TGTGCCAGCAGTGAGGCGTGGGAAGGTCAGCCCCAGCATTTT | CASSEAWEGQPQHF | TRBJ1-5 | TRBV2 | - | few